Presented here are 9 T cell receptor beta chains from one specimen sequenced in a study of T cells in Graves' hyperthyroidism and ophthalmopathy. The CDR3 regions of TCR beta were amplified from RNA transcripts. First-round RT-PCR of the TCR CDR3 relied on the HTBI primer set. MiXCR, run by TCRdb on the multiplex PCR reads, gives a single entry per CDR3 protein. Among around 760,000 distinct CDR3 sequences listed, around a third were seen once. Input material: blood. The origin of the receptors is a woman aged 40 to 55 with Graves' hyperthyroidism.

The chain combines TRBV20-1 with TRBJ2-5; D possibly corresponds to TRBD2 (7 bases). CDR1 and CDR2 from the germline V gene are DFQATT and SNEGSKA (reference sequence). The CDR3 totals 16 residues. V lost 3 bases to trimming and J lost 1 base, with 18 bases between them. As DNA, the CDR3 is TGCAGTGCTAGGGGGGGCGGGAGTGGTTCCCAAGAGACCCAGTACTTC. Its translation is CSARGGGSGSQETQYF.

This clonotype was seen more than once but under ten times. The chain combines TRBV9 with TRBJ1-3; D might be TRBD1 (5 bases). The CDR3 has 17 amino acids. Trimming cost V 3 bases and J 0 bases, with 16 bases left between them. CDR1 SGDLS and CDR2 YYNGEE come from the germline V gene. The CDR3 protein is CASSASLRTSSGNTIYF. The CDR3 nucleotides are TGTGCCAGCAGCGCCTCTCTCAGGACAAGCTCTGGAAACACCATATATTTT.

The V gene is TRBV7-9, the J gene TRBJ1-5, with TRBD1 identical over 8 bases. Germline V gene data show CDR1 as SEHNR and CDR2 as FQNEAQ (reference sequence). This CDR3 has 14 residues. The J segment lost 3 bases and the V segment lost 8 bases, leaving 6 bases of the junction unmatched. CDR3 sequence (DNA): TGTGCCAGCGCGGGACAGGCGAACAATCAGCCCCAGCATTTT. Translation: CASAGQANNQPQHF.

This chain links TRBV5-4 with TRBJ2-7; TRBD1 matches 9 bases. Germline-derived CDR1 and CDR2 are SGHNT and YYREEE (reference sequence). The V and J ends lost 2 bases and 2 bases, in that order; junction bases with no gene match: 2. This CDR3 has 14 amino acids. This chain's CDR3 is CASSLQGATYEQYF. The CDR3 region has the DNA TGTGCCAGCAGCTTACAGGGGGCTACCTACGAGCAGTACTTC.

The V gene is TRBV20-1, the J gene TRBJ2-7, with 10 bases lining up with TRBD1. This CDR3 has 16 residues. V shed 0 bases, J shed 4 bases, and the junction held 9 bases outside the gene matches. Per the germline V gene, CDR1 is DFQATT and CDR2 is SNEGSKA (reference sequence). In DNA form, the CDR3 reads TGCAGTGCTAGAGACCAAGACAGGGGGCGTATTTACGAGCAGTACTTC. Translating gives CSARDQDRGRIYEQYF.

The V call is TRBV19, the J call TRBJ1-2; TRBD1 might be the D (5 bases). Per the germline V gene, CDR1 is LNHDA and CDR2 is SQIVND (reference sequence). The V end lost 3 bases, the J end lost 0 bases, and 8 bases lay between the germline ends. CDR3 size: 14 residues. CDR3 DNA: TGTGCCAGTAGTATGGCAGGGACTAACTATGGCTACACCTTC. Its protein is CASSMAGTNYGYTF.

V usage is TRBV7-2 and J usage is TRBJ1-4; D not resolved. V was clipped by 1 base and J by 4 bases, with 10 bases between them. In germline, CDR1 is SGHTA, CDR2 FQGNSA. This CDR3 is built from 15 residues. The CDR3 DNA is TGTGCCAGCAGCTTAGACCGGGTTCTTAATGAAAAACTGTTTTTT. Its protein product is CASSLDRVLNEKLFF.

This clonotype was observed a few times. The chain recombines TRBV27 with TRBJ2-7; D possibly corresponds to TRBD2 (6 bases). This CDR3 region has 13 residues. From germline, CDR1 is MNHEY and CDR2 SMNVEV (reference sequence). Trimming stripped 2 bases from V and 2 bases from J, with 7 bases between. CDR3 in DNA: TGTGCCAGCAGTTTAACTAGCACCTACGAGCAGTACTTC. It is translated as CASSLTSTYEQYF.

V usage is TRBV20-1 and J usage is TRBJ1-5, with D hard to call. This CDR3 comprises 10 residues. Germline assignment: CDR1 DFQATT and CDR2 SNEGSKA (reference sequence). The CDR3 protein is CSLGDQPQHF. CDR3 in DNA: TGCAGCCTCGGGGATCAGCCCCAGCATTTT.